This T cell receptor beta chain stems from a study of blood T cell repertoires in COVID-19. Study context: COVID-19 samples, acute and convalescent, were from the United States, Italy and Spain. PBMCs, B-cell-depleted T cells, or T cells were the source of the cDNA or gDNA that made up the material.

Original analysis: From reference gene primer amplification, estimates of nucleated cell counts were derived. Some clones are missing from TCRdb's copy, which holds only in-frame ones; the method was immunoSEQ multiplex PCR. That table furnishes V, J and clone size, whereas the DNA furnished D and trimming. The table records tens of thousands of clones, 88% of them present only once. Only a few counts were recorded for this clone. V was cut by 0 bases and J by 1 base, with 9 bases left in between. Germline loops: CDR1 MGHRA, CDR2 YSYEKL. CDR3 length: 15 residues. The receptor was isolated from a human donor in a cohort sampled during active COVID-19. The specimen was peripheral blood. V is TRBV4-1 and J is TRBJ1-1, with D hard to call. In DNA form, the CDR3 reads TGCGCCAGCAGCCAAGATGGTCACAAGAACACTGAAGCTTTCTTT. It specifies CASSQDGHKNTEAFF.